These 21 T cell receptor beta chains originate from one sample sequenced in a study of blood T cell repertoires in COVID-19. Assay: immunoSEQ multiplex PCR; the TCRdb copy retains only in-frame clones and omits some. The sample lists tens of thousands of clones, roughly 89% occurring once. The material sequenced was peripheral blood. The receptors here all came from a man between 60 and 70 years old with COVID-19, enrolled during active disease.

This chain links TRBV19 with TRBJ2-3; 7 bases line up with TRBD1. V was pared by 9 bases and J by 2 bases, with 8 bases of the junction left unmatched. The CDR3 spans 14 residues. Germline lookup yields CDR1 LNHDA and CDR2 SQIVND (reference sequence). The CDR3 DNA sequence: TGTGCCAGCAAACAAGGGACAGTCACAGATACGCAGTATTTT. Its translation is CASKQGTVTDTQYF. Using reference TRBV19 and TRBJ2-3 for the parts outside the CDR3, the full variable domain is DGGITQSPKYLFRKEGQNVTLSCEQNLNHDAMYWYRQDPGQGLRLIYYSQIVNDFQKGDIAEGYSVSREKKESFPLTVTSAQKNPTAFYLCASKQGTVTDTQYFGPGTRLTVL.

In its sample, this clone was seen once. This chain uses TRBV6-5 with TRBJ1-5; 10 bases agree with TRBD1. With V trimmed by 5 bases and J by 5 bases, 3 bases remained unmatched. The CDR3 sequence is 14 residues long. Germline lookup yields CDR1 MNHEY and CDR2 SVGAGI. In nucleotides, the CDR3 is TGTGCCAGCAGTCCCGGACAGGGGGATCAGCCCCAGCATTTT. Its translation: CASSPGQGDQPQHF.

The chain employs TRBV5-4 and TRBJ2-7; TRBD2 matches 13 bases. From germline, CDR1 is SGHNT and CDR2 YYREEE (reference sequence). The trim removed 3 bases at V and 3 bases at J, leaving 9 bases unmatched. This CDR3 comprises 17 residues. The CDR3 here is CASSYYRTSGGFYEQYF. The CDR3 region has the DNA TGTGCCAGCAGCTATTATAGGACTAGCGGGGGTTTCTACGAGCAGTACTTC. The variable domain in full, completed from reference TRBV5-4 and TRBJ2-7, reads ETGVTQSPTHLIKTRGQQVTLRCSSQSGHNTVSWYQQALGQGPQFIFQYYREEENGRGNFPPRFSGLQFPNYSSELNVNALELDDSALYLCASSYYRTSGGFYEQYFGPGTRLTVT.

This clone was recorded a few times. V and J are TRBV7-2 and TRBJ1-1, with 9 bases that match TRBD1. Germline trimming cut 5 bases from V and 4 bases from J; bases unmatched to any gene: 8. The CDR3 is 15 amino acids. In germline, CDR1 is SGHTA, CDR2 FQGNSA. Written as DNA, the CDR3 is TGTGCCAGCAGCAATACAGGGGGCGAGGGCACTGAAGCTTTCTTT. As protein: CASSNTGGEGTEAFF.

The CDR3 DNA follows: TGCGCCAGCAGCCAAGCGGACAGTGAATACTCTGGAAACACCATATATTTT. This translates into CASSQADSEYSGNTIYF. V is TRBV4-1 and J is TRBJ1-3, with D possibly TRBD1 on 6 matching bases. Trimming stripped 1 base from V and 0 bases from J, with 13 bases between. Germline assignment: CDR1 MGHRA and CDR2 YSYEKL. This CDR3 comprises 17 residues.

This clone is a singleton in its sample. V usage is TRBV30 and J usage is TRBJ1-2, with D possibly being TRBD1 (6 bases). Germline lookup yields CDR1 GTSNPN and CDR2 SVGIG (reference sequence). V lost 2 bases and J lost 8, with 15 bases in between. This CDR3 comprises 13 residues. Written as DNA, the CDR3 is TGTGCCTGGAGTCCAGCGACAGGATCCGGCTACACCTTC. As protein: CAWSPATGSGYTF.

The chain employs TRBV19 and TRBJ1-6; D ambiguous. Trimming took 2 bases from V and 7 from J, leaving 12 bases between them. The CDR3 totals 15 residues. Per germline, CDR1 LNHDA and CDR2 SQIVND (reference sequence). The CDR3 here is CASSIWASQNSPLHF. DNA of the CDR3: TGTGCCAGTAGTATATGGGCCTCGCAAAATTCACCCCTCCACTTT.

This clone was counted a few times. V gene TRBV28 combines with J gene TRBJ2-5, with D uncertain. V was clipped by 4 bases and J by 3 bases, with 6 bases between them. The germline CDR1 and CDR2 sequences are MDHEN and SYDVKM. The CDR3 loop spans 12 amino acids. CDR3 in amino acids: CASSSREETQYF. The CDR3 DNA is TGTGCCAGCAGTTCGAGAGAAGAGACCCAGTACTTC.

This clone has ten or more counts. The chain's CDR3 is CASSLEGFTGGDEQYF. Written as DNA, the CDR3 is TGCGCCAGCAGCTTGGAAGGTTTTACAGGGGGCGACGAGCAGTACTTC. The chain carries TRBV5-1 and TRBJ2-7; 9 nucleotides align to TRBD1. The germline V gene has CDR1 SGHRS and CDR2 YFSETQ. This CDR3 has 16 amino acids. V lost 0 bases and J lost 5; bases outside the gene matches: 9.

This sequence joins TRBV24-1 and TRBJ2-1; TRBD2 might be the D (5 bases). The CDR3 loop spans 16 amino acids. V dropped 0 bases and J dropped 0 bases, with 8 bases sitting between them. The germline V gene has CDR1 KGHDR and CDR2 SFDVKD. As DNA, the CDR3 is TGTGCCACCAGTGATTTGGGGAGTAGCTCCTACAATGAGCAGTTCTTC. Encoded protein: CATSDLGSSSYNEQFF.

The chain links TRBV9 to TRBJ1-2, with 7 bases fitting TRBD1. The CDR3 extends over 14 amino acids. Germline CDR1 reads SGDLS; CDR2 reads YYNGEE. Trimming cost V 1 base and J 4 bases; bases outside gene matches: 4. The CDR3 is CASSVRDRAYGYTF. In DNA form, the CDR3 reads TGTGCCAGCAGCGTAAGGGACAGAGCCTATGGCTACACCTTC. Using reference TRBV9 and TRBJ1-2 for the parts outside the CDR3, the full variable domain is DSGVTQTPKHLITATGQRVTLRCSPRSGDLSVYWYQQSLDQGLQFLIQYYNGEERAKGNILERFSAQQFPDLHSELNLSSLELGDSALYFCASSVRDRAYGYTFGSGTRLTVV.

The chain links TRBV2 to TRBJ1-4; 8 bases map to TRBD1. Germline values: CDR1 SNHLY, CDR2 FYNNEI. There are 18 residues in the CDR3. V shed 3 bases, J shed 0 bases, and the junction held 9 bases outside the gene matches. The CDR3 reads CASSDDRGGDPTNEKLFF. The CDR3 region has the DNA TGTGCCAGCAGTGACGACAGGGGAGGGGATCCAACTAATGAAAAACTGTTTTTT.

This sequence joins TRBV5-5 and TRBJ2-6; 9 nucleotides line up with TRBD1. Looked up from germline, CDR1 is SGHKS and CDR2 is YYEKEE (reference sequence). V dropped 6 bases and J dropped 1; count of bases not matched to a gene: 2. This CDR3 has 15 amino acids. The DNA for the CDR3 is TGTGCCAGCATACAGGGGGCGTCTGGGGCCAACGTCCTGACTTTC. This gives the protein CASIQGASGANVLTF. Variable domain in full (rest from reference TRBV5-5 and TRBJ2-6): DAGVTQSPTHLIKTRGQQVTLRCSPISGHKSVSWYQQVLGQGPQFIFQYYEKEERGRGNFPDRFSARQFPNYSSELNVNALLLGDSALYLCASIQGASGANVLTFGAGSRLTVL.

The chain joins TRBV5-3 to TRBJ2-2; TRBD2 might be the D (5 bases). TRBV5-3 belongs to the ORF category, with a function that is uncertain. V was shortened by 0 bases and J by 2 bases, with 14 bases between the two germline ends. This CDR3 contains 17 residues. The CDR3 protein is CARSLEGRLPNTGELFF. For the CDR3, the DNA is TGTGCCAGAAGCTTGGAAGGGAGACTCCCCAACACCGGGGAGCTGTTTTTT.

The V gene is TRBV6-5, the J gene TRBJ2-3; 13 bases align to TRBD2. CDR1 is MNHEY, CDR2 SVGAGI, per germline. The CDR3 is 16 residues long. After removal of 4 bases from V and 5 bases from J, the junction contained 6 bases not matched to a gene. CDR3 bases: TGTGCCAGCAGTTCGACTAGCGGGAGGCATAGAGATACGCAGTATTTT. Amino acid sequence: CASSSTSGRHRDTQYF.

The chain combines TRBV27 with TRBJ1-5, with 8 bases that match TRBD1. The V and J ends lost 10 bases and 4 bases, in that order; junction bases with no gene match: 6. Germline CDR1 reads MNHEY; CDR2 reads SMNVEV (reference sequence). CDR3 length: 13 residues. CDR3 sequence reads: CANSTGGNQPQHF. CDR3 coding DNA: TGTGCCAACAGCACAGGGGGGAATCAGCCCCAGCATTTT.

The chain recombines TRBV4-1 with TRBJ1-2; 7 nucleotides agree with TRBD1. The V segment lost 2 bases and the J segment 5 bases; nucleotides outside the gene matches: 5. Germline V lookup: CDR1 MGHRA, CDR2 YSYEKL. This CDR3 has 14 amino acids. The CDR3 sequence: CASSQTGTAYGYTF. As DNA, the CDR3 is TGCGCCAGCAGCCAAACCGGGACAGCTTATGGCTACACCTTC.

In nucleotides, the CDR3 is TGCGCCAGCACCCTGGGAGGAGGGAGCTCCTACAATGAGCAGTTCTTC. Translated, it gives CASTLGGGSSYNEQFF. The chain recombines TRBV5-1 with TRBJ2-1; D is perhaps TRBD2 (6 bases). V dropped 6 bases and J dropped 0 bases, with 16 bases sitting between them. This CDR3 region has 16 residues. From germline, CDR1 is SGHRS and CDR2 YFSETQ. The variable domain in full, with the rest retrieved from reference TRBV5-1 and TRBJ2-1, is KAGVTQTPRYLIKTRGQQVTLSCSPISGHRSVSWYQQTPGQGLQFLFEYFSETQRNKGNFPGRFSGRQFSNSRSEMNVSTLELGDSALYLCASTLGGGSSYNEQFFGPGTRLTVL.

The J gene is TRBJ1-2, the V gene TRBV6-5; tentatively, D is TRBD1 (6 bases). The CDR3 has 15 residues. V was cut by 2 bases and J by 6 bases, with 16 bases left in between. Germline V gene sequence: CDR1 MNHEY, CDR2 SVGAGI. The CDR3 sequence: CASSYRQGQVNGYTF. CDR3 sequence (DNA): TGTGCCAGCAGTTACAGGCAGGGGCAGGTTAATGGCTACACCTTC.

The J gene is TRBJ1-5, the V gene TRBV19; the D is unclear. The CDR3 spans 15 residues. Germline lookup yields CDR1 LNHDA and CDR2 SQIVND (reference sequence). Trimming took 1 base from V and 5 from J, leaving 12 bases between them. The chain's CDR3 is CASSIVGTYDQPQHF. The CDR3 DNA follows: TGTGCCAGTAGTATAGTTGGTACCTACGATCAGCCCCAGCATTTT.

The chain carries TRBV7-2 and TRBJ2-1; possible D gene TRBD1, 5 bases. The CDR3 is made up of 14 amino acids. From germline, CDR1 is SGHTA and CDR2 FQGNSA. Trimming cost V 1 base and J 5 bases, with 9 bases left between them. The CDR3 here is CASSLERTHNEQFF. CDR3 coding DNA: TGTGCCAGCAGCTTAGAAAGGACACACAATGAGCAGTTCTTC.